The rows below give T cell receptor beta chains drawn from one sample of a study of CD8 T cells in ankylosing spondylitis. TCRdb reanalysed the 5' RACE reads using MiXCR and keeps one entry per CDR3 protein. This table has some 100,000 distinct CDR3 sequences, approximately 8.9% appearing once. The sample was blood, either unsorted or a sorted T cell fraction (not recorded which). These receptors all stem from a male donor with ankylosing spondylitis. Both conserved end residues are trimmed from each CDR3. The D gene is left open where the match is weak.

TRBV6-1	TRBD2	TRBJ2-1	ASSDHLAGGLPTEQF
TRBV20-1	TRBD2	TRBJ2-5	SASGRPSSGTLQETQY
TRBV7-2	NA	TRBJ2-3	ASSLGYPDTQY
TRBV20-1	TRBD2	TRBJ2-1	SARDRREGSYNEQF
TRBV20-1	TRBD2	TRBJ2-1	SASGGAGDYNEQF
TRBV21-1	NA	TRBJ2-7	ASRGGAARTYEQY
TRBV5-5	NA	TRBJ1-2	ADPGPPGTT
TRBV10-3	NA	TRBJ2-7	AISESGDSSYEQY
TRBV11-2	NA	TRBJ2-2	ASSSGDHPAEELF
TRBV29-1	NA	TRBJ2-1	SVDSSYNEQF
TRBV4-2	NA	TRBJ2-1	ASNVAAADSYNEQF
TRBV20-1	NA	TRBJ2-3	SAPASSLAADTQY
TRBV18	NA	TRBJ2-7	ASSPSSGSFYEQY
TRBV7-6	NA	TRBJ2-7	ASSLGTVGEQY
TRBV15	NA	TRBJ1-5	ATSGTNNQPQH
TRBV12-3/TRBV12-4	NA	TRBJ1-6	ASSLTQNNSPLH
TRBV20-1	TRBD1	TRBJ2-1	SAPTGTGSENEQF
TRBV12-5	NA	TRBJ2-1	ASGSGQGGYNEQF
TRBV6-1	TRBD2	TRBJ2-5	ASSGRSGFETQY
TRBV24-1	TRBD1	TRBJ1-5	ATSDRGNQPQH
TRBV7-6	TRBD2	TRBJ2-5	ASSPAAGTRKETQY
TRBV12-3/TRBV12-4	TRBD1	TRBJ1-2	ASSLEGQGYGYT
TRBV5-1	NA	TRBJ2-5	ASSPGDQETQY
TRBV27	TRBD2	TRBJ2-2	ASSLGGGPGELF
TRBV15	NA	TRBJ1-5	ATSRDVGIDQPQH
TRBV5-1	NA	TRBJ2-1	ASSPERDIAYNEQF
TRBV6-4	NA	TRBJ1-2	ASSDGAGIYGYT
TRBV7-9	NA	TRBJ2-7	ASMGLSYEQY